This entry lists 21 T cell receptor beta chains sequenced from one sample in a study of regulatory T cells in long-lasting Graves disease. Time point specified: newly diagnosed GD, antithyroid drugs for less than 3 months. PBMC-extracted RNA yielded the TCR library. For TCR beta, libraries came from iRepertoire HTBI primers and Arm-PCR of CDR3 regions. TCRdb re-called the multiplex PCR reads with MiXCR, one entry per CDR3 protein. The sample contains approximately 400,000 distinct CDR3 sequences, approximately 15% of which appear only once. The same data also contributed to another study, on T cells in Graves' hyperthyroidism and ophthalmopathy.

The specimen was peripheral blood mononuclear cells (PBMCs), collected at new diagnosis, from a patient treated with antithyroid drugs. Every receptor here comes from a woman younger than 45 with Graves disease.

The gene calls are TRBV9 and TRBJ2-1; perhaps TRBD2 as D (6 bases). V lost 3 bases, J lost 5 bases, and 15 bases lay in between. The CDR3 has 15 residues. Germline values: CDR1 SGDLS, CDR2 YYNGEE. CDR3: CASSAGLLRDNEQFF. CDR3 in DNA: TGTGCCAGCAGCGCGGGACTTCTTCGGGACAATGAGCAGTTCTTC.

Ten or more counts support this clonotype. A read error is possible here, since a much larger clone lies one base away. This chain joins TRBV9 and TRBJ2-1; 9 nucleotides agree with TRBD2. Germline V gene data show CDR1 as SGDLS and CDR2 as YYNGEE. The length of the CDR3 is 15 residues. V gave up 2 bases and J gave up 0 bases; unmatched junction bases: 0. CDR3 DNA: TGTGCCAGCAGCGTTAGCGGGAGCTCCTACAATGAGCAGTTCTTC. This codes for CASSVSGSSYNEQFF.

This clonotype was counted many times. The chain has TRBV24-1 and TRBJ2-3; 9 bases are a match to TRBD2. The CDR3 totals 17 residues. The V segment lost 2 bases and the J segment 4 bases; nucleotides outside the gene matches: 9. The germline CDR1 and CDR2 sequences are KGHDR and SFDVKD. CDR3 residues: CATSDSPIAGDSDTQYF. The CDR3 DNA follows: TGTGCCACCAGTGATTCCCCCATAGCGGGAGACTCAGATACGCAGTATTTT.

In its sample, this clonotype was seen many times. The chain joins TRBV5-4 to TRBJ1-1; 8 bases map to TRBD1. The CDR3 loop spans 15 amino acids. Germline loops: CDR1 SGHNT, CDR2 YYREEE (reference sequence). V lost 0 bases, J lost 0 bases, and 1 base stayed unmatched. The CDR3 nucleotides read TGTGCCAGCAGCTTGGTGGGACAGGTGAACACTGAAGCTTTCTTT. Translated, it gives CASSLVGQVNTEAFF.

This clonotype was found a few times. The chain employs TRBV7-9 and TRBJ2-1, with TRBD1 matching 9 bases. CDR1 is SEHNR, CDR2 FQNEAQ, per germline (reference sequence). Trimming at V came to 3 bases and at J to 5 bases, leaving 8 bases not matched to a gene. The CDR3 runs 16 residues. The CDR3 sequence is CASSFRDRAPNNEQFF. CDR3 coding DNA: TGTGCCAGCAGCTTCCGGGACAGGGCCCCTAACAATGAGCAGTTCTTC.

This clonotype appeared many times. V is TRBV7-3 and J is TRBJ2-1; possibly TRBD2 for D (6 bases). This CDR3 contains 15 residues. Per germline, CDR1 SGHTA and CDR2 FQGTGA. The V and J ends lost 6 bases and 5 bases respectively, with 17 bases between them. The CDR3 loop reads CASSRWGESNNEQFF. CDR3 nucleotides: TGTGCCAGCAGTCGGTGGGGGGAGAGCAACAATGAGCAGTTCTTC.

Ten or more counts support this clonotype. V is TRBV2 and J is TRBJ2-3, with 8 bases aligning to TRBD1. CDR3 size: 17 residues. CDR1 is SNHLY, CDR2 FYNNEI, per germline. V was pared by 3 bases and J by 0 bases, with 8 bases of the junction left unmatched. CDR3 sequence: CASSDPVQGASTDTQYF. The CDR3 DNA is TGTGCCAGCAGTGACCCCGTTCAGGGGGCTAGCACAGATACGCAGTATTTT.

The sample holds a few counts of this clonotype. This sequence joins TRBV30 and TRBJ1-2, with D unresolved. Between the trimmed V and J ends, which lost 5 bases and 4 bases, there was a span of 8 bases. The CDR3 loop spans 11 amino acids. Germline values: CDR1 GTSNPN, CDR2 SVGIG (reference sequence). The CDR3 DNA follows: TGTGCCTGGGTATGGGGCTATGGCTACACCTTC. This encodes CAWVWGYGYTF.

The chain has TRBV6-1 and TRBJ1-5, with 7 bases that match TRBD1. CDR1 is MNHNS, CDR2 SASEGT, per germline. There are 14 residues in the CDR3. V shed 7 bases, J shed 4 bases, and the junction held 7 bases outside the gene matches. CDR3 loop: CASTRRDRNQPQHF. CDR3 sequence (DNA): TGTGCCAGCACCCGGAGGGACAGAAATCAGCCCCAGCATTTT.

This clonotype came up many times. The J gene is TRBJ1-1, the V gene TRBV12-3 or TRBV12-4; D is possibly TRBD1 (6 bases). V shed 4 bases and J shed 1 base, with 10 bases lying between them. The CDR3 is made up of 14 amino acids. CDR3 in amino acids: CASSSRTANTEAFF. The CDR3 nucleotides read TGTGCCAGCAGTTCAAGGACAGCGAACACTGAAGCTTTCTTT.

This clonotype was seen many times. The chain employs TRBV13 and TRBJ2-1, with a weak D call TRBD2 (6 bases). Germline V gene lookup returns CDR1 PRHDT and CDR2 FYEKMQ (reference sequence). This CDR3 is 15 amino acids long. The V end lost 3 bases, the J end lost 10 bases, and 19 bases lay between the germline ends. The CDR3 region has the DNA TGTGCCAGCAGCTTGGATTCGGGACTTGCAGGCGAGCAGTTCTTC. Translating gives CASSLDSGLAGEQFF. Full variable domain (rest looked up from reference TRBV13 and TRBJ2-1): AAGVIQSPRHLIKEKRETATLKCYPIPRHDTVYWYQQGPGQDPQFLISFYEKMQSDKGSIPDRFSAQQFSDYHSELNMSSLELGDSALYFCASSLDSGLAGEQFFGPGTRLTVL.

The table lists this clonotype with many counts. V usage is TRBV6-1 and J usage is TRBJ2-3, with D possibly matching TRBD2 (6 bases). The tail of the sequence fits TRBJ2-7 better, so the J call may be wrong. This CDR3 contains 14 residues. Germline V gives CDR1 MNHNS, CDR2 SASEGT. The CDR3 sequence: CASSPRDSTYEQYF. For the CDR3, the DNA is TGTGCCAGCAGTCCCAGGGACTCAACCTACGAGCAGTACTTC.

The chain couples TRBV19 to TRBJ2-1, with a tentative D call TRBD2 (5 bases). Germline loops: CDR1 LNHDA, CDR2 SQIVND (reference sequence). Trimming removed 5 bases at V and 1 base at J, with 12 bases between. The CDR3 consists of 15 residues. The CDR3 nucleotides read TGTGCCAGTAGTTTGGACTTTCTTTCCTACAATGAGCAGTTCTTC. Protein: CASSLDFLSYNEQFF.

This clonotype was seen a handful of times. The genes are TRBV15 and TRBJ2-2; TRBD1 agrees at 8 bases. The V gene's germline CDR1 is LNHNV and CDR2 YYDKDF (reference sequence). The CDR3 is 17 amino acids. V lost 5 bases and J lost 3; bases outside the gene matches: 11. The DNA of the CDR3 is TGTGCCACCAGCTCGGACGGACAGGGAGTCGACACCGGGGAGCTGTTTTTT. Amino acid sequence: CATSSDGQGVDTGELFF.

This chain links TRBV24-1 with TRBJ2-1; D is uncertain. This CDR3 is built from 14 residues. Germline V gene sequence: CDR1 KGHDR, CDR2 SFDVKD. V lost 7 bases to trimming and J lost 6 bases, with 15 bases between them. CDR3 nucleotides: TGTGCCACCAGCCCCTCGGATTTGGCCAATGAGCAGTTCTTC. Its translation: CATSPSDLANEQFF.

The table lists this clonotype with many counts. The V call is TRBV3-1, the J call TRBJ1-1; weak D call: TRBD1 (6 bases). V dropped 1 base and J dropped 5 bases, with 11 bases sitting between them. Germline lookup yields CDR1 LGHDT and CDR2 YNNKEL (reference sequence). This CDR3 is 14 amino acids long. CDR3 in DNA: TGTGCCAGCAGCCAAGTAAGGGGGGGAACTGAAGCTTTCTTT. The encoded protein is CASSQVRGGTEAFF.

Points on this clonotype: An end of the junction does not agree with germline; a read error may underlie this. The V and J genes are TRBV19 and TRBJ1-1; possible D gene TRBD1, 5 bases. The CDR3 totals 16 residues. Germline loops: CDR1 LNHDA, CDR2 SQIVND (reference sequence). The CDR3 DNA reads TGTGCCAGTAGTGCTAACCAGGGACCGAAGAACACCGAAGCTTTCTTT. Translated: CASSANQGPKNTEAFF.

The J gene is TRBJ2-5, the V gene TRBV7-9, with 8 bases lining up with TRBD1. Germline V gene sequence: CDR1 SEHNR, CDR2 FQNEAQ (reference sequence). The CDR3 totals 15 residues. After removal of 1 base from V and 6 bases from J, the junction contained 7 bases not matched to a gene. The CDR3 region is CASSLGWTGRQTQYF. The CDR3 nucleotides read TGTGCCAGCAGCTTAGGGTGGACAGGGAGGCAGACCCAGTACTTC.

Many counts were recorded for this clonotype. V and J are TRBV11-2 and TRBJ2-3; D is possibly TRBD2 (6 bases). This CDR3 contains 15 residues. The germline V gene encodes CDR1 SGHAT and CDR2 FQNNGV. V was trimmed by 5 bases and J by 0 bases, leaving 12 bases between them. In DNA, the CDR3 is TGTGCCAGCAGCCAAGCGGGTCACAGCACAGATACGCAGTATTTT. This codes for CASSQAGHSTDTQYF.

This clonotype was seen repeatedly, ten times or more. V gene TRBV10-3 combines with J gene TRBJ2-3, with 7 bases identical to TRBD2. The CDR3 contains 14 residues. Germline lookup yields CDR1 ENHRY and CDR2 SYGVKD. The V segment lost 10 bases and the J segment 2 bases; nucleotides outside the gene matches: 9. The CDR3 coding sequence is TGTGCCACCCAAGCGGGAAGTGTCACAGATACGCAGTATTTT. Its protein product is CATQAGSVTDTQYF.

CDR3 coding DNA: TGCAGAGTCGGGACAGACACTGAAGCTTTCTTT. Amino acid sequence: CRVGTDTEAFF. The rearrangement uses TRBV20-1 and TRBJ1-1; 7 bases agree with TRBD1. The CDR3 spans 11 residues. Germline CDR1 DFQATT, CDR2 SNEGSKA (reference sequence).